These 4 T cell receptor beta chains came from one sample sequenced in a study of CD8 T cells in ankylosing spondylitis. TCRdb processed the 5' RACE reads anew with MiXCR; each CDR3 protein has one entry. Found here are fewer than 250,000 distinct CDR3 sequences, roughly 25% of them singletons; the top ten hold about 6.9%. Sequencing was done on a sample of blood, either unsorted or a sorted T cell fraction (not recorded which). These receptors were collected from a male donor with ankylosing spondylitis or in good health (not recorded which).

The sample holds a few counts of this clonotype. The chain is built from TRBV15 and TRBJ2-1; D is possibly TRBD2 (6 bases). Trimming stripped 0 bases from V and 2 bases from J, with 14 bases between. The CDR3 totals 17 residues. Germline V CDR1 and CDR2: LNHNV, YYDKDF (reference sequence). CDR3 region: CATSRDLASATYNEQFF. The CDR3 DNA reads TGTGCCACCAGCAGAGATCTGGCTAGCGCAACCTACAATGAGCAGTTCTTC.

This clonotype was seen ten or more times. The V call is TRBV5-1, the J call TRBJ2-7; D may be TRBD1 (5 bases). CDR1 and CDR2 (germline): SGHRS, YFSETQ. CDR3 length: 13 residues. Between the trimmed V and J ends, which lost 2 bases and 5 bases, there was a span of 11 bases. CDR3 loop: CASSFQGTNEQYF. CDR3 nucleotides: TGCGCCAGCAGCTTCCAGGGTACCAACGAGCAGTACTTC.

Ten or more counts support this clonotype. The CDR3 sequence is CAGGWANGETQYF. In nucleotides, the CDR3 is TGTGCCGGCGGTTGGGCGAACGGAGAGACCCAGTACTTC. The rearrangement links TRBV2 to TRBJ2-5; D ambiguous. Germline loops: CDR1 SNHLY, CDR2 FYNNEI. The CDR3 loop spans 13 amino acids. The germline V and J ends were trimmed by 11 bases and 4 bases, with 17 bases remaining between them.

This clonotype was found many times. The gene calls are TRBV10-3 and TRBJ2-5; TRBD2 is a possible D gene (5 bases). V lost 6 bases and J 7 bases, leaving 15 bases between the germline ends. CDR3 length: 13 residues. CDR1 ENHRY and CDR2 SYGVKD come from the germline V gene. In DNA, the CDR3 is TGTGCCATCAGACCGGACTCGAAGGGGACCCAGTACTTC. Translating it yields CAIRPDSKGTQYF.